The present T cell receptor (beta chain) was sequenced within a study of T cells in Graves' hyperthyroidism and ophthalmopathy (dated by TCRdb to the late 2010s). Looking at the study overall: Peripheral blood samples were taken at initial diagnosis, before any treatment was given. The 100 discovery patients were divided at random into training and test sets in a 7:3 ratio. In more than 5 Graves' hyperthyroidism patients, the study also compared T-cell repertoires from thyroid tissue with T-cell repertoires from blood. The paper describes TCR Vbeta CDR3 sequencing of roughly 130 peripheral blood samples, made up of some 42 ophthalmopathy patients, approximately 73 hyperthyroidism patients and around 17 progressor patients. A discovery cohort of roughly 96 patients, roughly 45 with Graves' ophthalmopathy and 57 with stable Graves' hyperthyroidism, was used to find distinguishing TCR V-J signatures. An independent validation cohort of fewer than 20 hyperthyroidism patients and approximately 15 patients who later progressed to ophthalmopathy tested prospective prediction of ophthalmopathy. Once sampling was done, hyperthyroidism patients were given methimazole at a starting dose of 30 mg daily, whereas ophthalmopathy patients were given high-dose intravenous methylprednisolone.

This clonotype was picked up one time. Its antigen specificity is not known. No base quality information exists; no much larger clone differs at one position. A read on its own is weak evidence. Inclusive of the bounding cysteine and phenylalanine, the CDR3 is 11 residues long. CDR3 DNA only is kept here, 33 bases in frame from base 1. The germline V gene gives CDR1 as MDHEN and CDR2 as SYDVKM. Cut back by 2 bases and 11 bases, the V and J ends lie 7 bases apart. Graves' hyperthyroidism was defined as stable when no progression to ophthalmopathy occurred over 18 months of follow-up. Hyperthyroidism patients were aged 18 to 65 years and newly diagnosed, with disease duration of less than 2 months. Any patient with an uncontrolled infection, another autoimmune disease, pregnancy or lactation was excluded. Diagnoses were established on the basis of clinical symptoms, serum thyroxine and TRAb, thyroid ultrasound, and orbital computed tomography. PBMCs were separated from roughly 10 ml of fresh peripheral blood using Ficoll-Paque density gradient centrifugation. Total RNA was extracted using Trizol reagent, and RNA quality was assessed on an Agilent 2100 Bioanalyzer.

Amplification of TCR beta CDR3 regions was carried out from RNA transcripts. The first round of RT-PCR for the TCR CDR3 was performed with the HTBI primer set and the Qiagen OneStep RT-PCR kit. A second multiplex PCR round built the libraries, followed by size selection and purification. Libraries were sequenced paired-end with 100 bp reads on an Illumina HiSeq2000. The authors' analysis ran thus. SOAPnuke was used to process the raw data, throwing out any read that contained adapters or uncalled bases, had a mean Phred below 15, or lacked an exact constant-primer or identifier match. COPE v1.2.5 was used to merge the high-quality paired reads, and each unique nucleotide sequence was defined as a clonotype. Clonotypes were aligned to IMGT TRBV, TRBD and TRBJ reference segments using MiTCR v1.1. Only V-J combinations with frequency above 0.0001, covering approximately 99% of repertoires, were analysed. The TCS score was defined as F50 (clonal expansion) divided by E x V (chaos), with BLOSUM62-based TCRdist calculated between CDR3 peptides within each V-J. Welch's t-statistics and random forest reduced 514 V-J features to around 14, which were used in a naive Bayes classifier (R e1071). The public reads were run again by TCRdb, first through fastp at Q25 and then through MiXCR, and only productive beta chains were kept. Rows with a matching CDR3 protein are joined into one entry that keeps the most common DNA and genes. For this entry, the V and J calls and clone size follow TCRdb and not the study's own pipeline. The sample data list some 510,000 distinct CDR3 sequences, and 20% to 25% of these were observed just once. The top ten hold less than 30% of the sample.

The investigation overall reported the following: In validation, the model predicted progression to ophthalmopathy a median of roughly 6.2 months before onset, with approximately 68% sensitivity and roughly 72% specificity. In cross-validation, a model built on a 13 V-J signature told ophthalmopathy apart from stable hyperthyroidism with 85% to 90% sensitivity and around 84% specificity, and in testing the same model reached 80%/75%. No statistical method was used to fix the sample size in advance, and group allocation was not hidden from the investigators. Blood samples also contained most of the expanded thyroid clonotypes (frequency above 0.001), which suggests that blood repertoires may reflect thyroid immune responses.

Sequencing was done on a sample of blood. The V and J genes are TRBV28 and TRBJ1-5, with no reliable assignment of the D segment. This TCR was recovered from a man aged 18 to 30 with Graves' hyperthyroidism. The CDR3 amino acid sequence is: CASSLAQSQHF. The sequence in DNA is TGTGCCAGCAGTTTAGCCCAATCCCAGCATTTT.